This T cell receptor (beta chain) was recorded in a study of blood T cell repertoires in COVID-19. The ends lost 3 bases at V and 6 bases at J; junction bases unmatched: 11. The CDR3 runs to 18 residues. CDR1 and CDR2 from the germline V gene are SGHNT and YENEEA. Under the authors' procedure: Using reference gene primer amplification, nucleated cell counts were estimated. Method: immunoSEQ multiplex PCR; TCRdb's copy keeps in-frame clones and lacks some. V and J calls and clone size are copied from that table; D and trimming were computed from the DNA. The repertoire has 100,000 or so clones, about 85% of them found once; the top ten carry around 1.9%.

The TCR sequence derives from a woman in her seventies with active or convalescent COVID-19. Sequenced input: peripheral blood. The J gene is TRBJ2-1, the V gene TRBV11-3; the match to TRBD2 covers 13 bases. The CDR3 bases are TGTGCCAGCAGCTTTAGACTAGCGGGAGGCGCCGCCCTCAATGAGCAGTTCTTC. This gives the protein CASSFRLAGGAALNEQFF.